Judged by abundance, the clone carrying this T cell receptor (beta chain) is medium-sized. Approximately 500 ng RNA was reverse transcribed with alpha and beta constant-region primers. Separate chain-specific third strand synthesis with multiplexing indices produced the alpha and beta libraries. Using its own MiXCR run on the 5' RACE reads, TCRdb lists one record per CDR3 protein. The table lists 18,000 or so distinct CDR3 sequences, approximately 9% of them singletons. No cell fractionation was done, so the repertoire covers all unsorted peripheral blood T cells. This entry belongs to a study of HIV-infected patients and healthy controls. The germline V and J ends were trimmed by 4 bases and 2 bases, with 12 bases remaining between them. The germline V gene has CDR1 MNHEY and CDR2 SVGAGI. The CDR3 consists of 14 residues.

The rearrangement links TRBV6-5 to TRBJ2-7; tentatively, D is TRBD1 (6 bases). Source material: blood. The origin of this receptor is an adult in good health. The CDR3 coding sequence is TGTGCCAGCAGTTTGGATGGGGGCACCTACGAGCAGTACTTC. Translation: CASSLDGGTYEQYF.